Sequencing of this TCR beta chain was carried out in a study of blood T cells in healthy people across ages. Points from the study as a whole: Long-lived donors carried more naive CD4+ cells and greater diversity than aged donors. The study could not conclusively compare naive and antigen-experienced cells, given its unsorted PBMCs.

Concerning this clonotype itself: Its antigen is currently unknown.

Primers used in a second PCR of about 7 to 11 cycles were a sample-barcoded 5' primer and a J-beta primer mix. TCRdb redid the calling of the 5' RACE reads with MiXCR, one entry per CDR3 protein. The table has about 1,400,000 distinct CDR3 sequences, 55% to 75% seen once; the top ten hold approximately 7%. CDR1 MNHEY and CDR2 SMNVEV come from the germline V gene (reference sequence). Trimming left V 6 bases short and J 3 bases short, with 13 bases between. The CDR3 is made up of 14 amino acids. The specimen was blood. The genes are TRBV27 and TRBJ2-3; D is uncertain. The TCR comes from a man between 18 and 35 years old in good health. This CDR3 is CASRVGLATDTQYF. CDR3 in DNA: TGTGCCAGCAGAGTAGGGTTGGCGACAGATACGCAGTATTTT.